These 10 T cell receptor beta chains were sequenced from one sample in a study of blood T cell repertoires in COVID-19. Data came from immunoSEQ multiplex PCR; TCRdb stores just in-frame clones and leaves some out. Seen here are 400,000 to 550,000 clones, 87% observed once, and the top ten hold 1.5% to 2%. The sequenced sample was PBMCs or T cells enriched from blood (not recorded which). The receptors were gathered from a woman in her late teens or twenties with acute COVID-19.

The chain links TRBV19 to TRBJ2-5, with TRBD2 matching 8 bases. The ends lost 5 bases at V and 4 bases at J; junction bases unmatched: 9. This CDR3 has 15 amino acids. Germline lookup yields CDR1 LNHDA and CDR2 SQIVND (reference sequence). The CDR3 is CASSRSGGPGETQYF. CDR3 DNA: TGTGCCAGTAGTCGATCGGGGGGGCCAGGAGAGACCCAGTACTTC.

The chain recombines TRBV5-1 with TRBJ1-1, with a possible D match to TRBD1 (5 bases). This CDR3 is 12 amino acids long. Germline assignment: CDR1 SGHRS and CDR2 YFSETQ. Trimming shortened V by 0 bases and J by 10 bases, and 10 bases separated the two germline ends. The CDR3 loop reads CASSLEGEAAFF. The CDR3 nucleotides are TGCGCCAGCAGCTTGGAAGGGGAGGCAGCTTTCTTT.

This sequence joins TRBV9 and TRBJ2-7; TRBD2 matches at 8 bases. Germline V lookup: CDR1 SGDLS, CDR2 YYNGEE. The CDR3 totals 15 residues. V shed 4 bases and J 3 bases; nucleotides not matched to a gene: 9. The CDR3 DNA reads TGTGCCAGCAGCCCGCCCACTAGCGGATTCTACGAGCAGTACTTC. Translated: CASSPPTSGFYEQYF.

The J gene is TRBJ2-7, the V gene TRBV11-2; 7 nucleotides match TRBD1. Germline V gene lookup returns CDR1 SGHAT and CDR2 FQNNGV. The CDR3 spans 14 residues. The V segment lost 8 bases and the J segment 2 bases; nucleotides outside the gene matches: 9. CDR3 protein: CASHGQVHTYEQYF. CDR3 in DNA: TGTGCCAGCCATGGACAGGTTCATACCTACGAGCAGTACTTC.

The chain combines TRBV7-2 with TRBJ2-5, with D uncertain. V was cut by 3 bases and J by 5 bases, with 13 bases left in between. CDR1 is SGHTA and CDR2 is FQGNSA in the germline V gene. This CDR3 spans 14 amino acids. This chain's CDR3 is CASSLGSGRETQYF. The CDR3 nucleotides are TGTGCCAGCAGCTTGGGCTCTGGTCGGGAGACCCAGTACTTC.

The V call is TRBV28, the J call TRBJ2-7; 9 nucleotides agree with TRBD1. V was pared by 0 bases and J by 4 bases, with 10 bases of the junction left unmatched. Germline CDR1 reads MDHEN; CDR2 reads SYDVKM. This CDR3 contains 17 residues. CDR3 nucleotides: TGTGCCAGCAGTTTATGGGGGAAGGGACAGGGTTTGTACGAGCAGTACTTC. Residues: CASSLWGKGQGLYEQYF.

The CDR3 region has the DNA TGTGCAAGTCGCTTAGCGGGGTCCAAACAGGGGGTCGGCAATGAGCAGTTCTTC. This codes for CASRLAGSKQGVGNEQFF. V and J are TRBV12-2 and TRBJ2-1; the tabulated D call, TRBD1, remains unverified against the DNA. TRBV12-2 represents a pseudogene. The length of the CDR3 is 18 residues.

The CDR3 region has the DNA TGTGCCAGCAGTCGCCTCCGGGACAGCTCCTACGAGCAGTACTTC. Translated, it gives CASSRLRDSSYEQYF. The V gene is TRBV5-6, the J gene TRBJ2-7; the match to TRBD1 covers 7 bases. V was clipped by 5 bases and J by 0 bases; unmatched bases: 8. The CDR3 has 15 amino acids. Per germline, CDR1 SGHDT and CDR2 YYEEEE. Together with reference TRBV5-6 and TRBJ2-7, the CDR3 gives the full variable domain: DAGVTQSPTHLIKTRGQQVTLRCSPKSGHDTVSWYQQALGQGPQFIFQYYEEEERQRGNFPDRFSGHQFPNYSSELNVNALLLGDSALYLCASSRLRDSSYEQYFGPGTRLTVT.

This clone has at least ten counts. In the same sample, other DNA sequences code for this CDR3. The chain carries TRBV7-9 and TRBJ1-5; D gene unclear. Per germline, CDR1 SEHNR and CDR2 FQNEAQ (reference sequence). The V gene lost 1 base and the J gene lost 1 base, with 5 bases spanning the gap. CDR3 length: 14 amino acids. DNA of the CDR3: TGTGCCAGCAGCTTAGAACGGAGCAATCAGCCCCAGCATTTT. Residues: CASSLERSNQPQHF.

The chain has TRBV27 and TRBJ1-5, with unresolved D. The CDR3 totals 13 residues. The V and J ends lost 3 bases and 3 bases respectively, with 6 bases between them. Germline V gene sequence: CDR1 MNHEY, CDR2 SMNVEV (reference sequence). The CDR3 loop reads CASSFEYNQPQHF. In DNA, the CDR3 is TGTGCCAGCAGTTTCGAGTACAATCAGCCCCAGCATTTT.